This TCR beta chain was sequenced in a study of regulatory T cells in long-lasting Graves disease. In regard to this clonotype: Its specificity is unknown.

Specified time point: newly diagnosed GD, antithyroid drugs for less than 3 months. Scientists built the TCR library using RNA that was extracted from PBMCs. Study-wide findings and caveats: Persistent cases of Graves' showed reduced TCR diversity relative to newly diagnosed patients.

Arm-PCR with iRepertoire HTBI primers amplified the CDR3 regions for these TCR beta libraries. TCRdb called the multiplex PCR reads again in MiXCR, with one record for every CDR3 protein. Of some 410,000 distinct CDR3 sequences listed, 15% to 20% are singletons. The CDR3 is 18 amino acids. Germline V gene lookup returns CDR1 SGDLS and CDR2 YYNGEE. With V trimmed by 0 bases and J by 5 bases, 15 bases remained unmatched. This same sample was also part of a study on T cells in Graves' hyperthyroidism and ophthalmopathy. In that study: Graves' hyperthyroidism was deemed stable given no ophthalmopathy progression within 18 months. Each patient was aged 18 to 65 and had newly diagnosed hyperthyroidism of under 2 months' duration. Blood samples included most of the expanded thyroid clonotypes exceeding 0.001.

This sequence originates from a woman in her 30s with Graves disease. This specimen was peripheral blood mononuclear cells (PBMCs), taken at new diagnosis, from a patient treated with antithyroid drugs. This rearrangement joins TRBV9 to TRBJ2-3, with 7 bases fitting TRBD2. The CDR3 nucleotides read TGTGCCAGCAGCGTAGCGGTTAGCGGGTTGTTGTGGGGAGATACGCAGTATTTT. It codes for CASSVAVSGLLWGDTQYF.